The text below deals with one T cell receptor (beta chain). As originally analysed: Reference gene primer amplification in the assay estimated nucleated cell counts. Profiling relied on immunoSEQ multiplex PCR, and the TCRdb table lists in-frame clones only, not all of them. The V and J calls and clone size were taken over from that table, and D and trimming were inferred from the DNA. The data hold under 300,000 clones, with around 83% observed a single time. The record originates from a study of blood T cell repertoires in COVID-19. Study context: In each case, the material was cDNA or gDNA derived from T cells, B-cell-depleted T cells, or PBMCs.

Germline values: CDR1 LGHNA, CDR2 YSLEER. The CDR3 has 16 amino acids. V shed 0 bases and J 2 bases; nucleotides not matched to a gene: 3. The chain carries TRBV4-3 and TRBJ1-4; 7 bases align to TRBD1. This TCR came from a woman in her late teens or twenties with acute or convalescent COVID-19. Sequencing was performed on peripheral blood. CDR3 nucleotides: TGCGCCAGCAGCCAAGATGTACAGGGGACTAATGAAAAACTGTTTTTT. Amino acid sequence: CASSQDVQGTNEKLFF.